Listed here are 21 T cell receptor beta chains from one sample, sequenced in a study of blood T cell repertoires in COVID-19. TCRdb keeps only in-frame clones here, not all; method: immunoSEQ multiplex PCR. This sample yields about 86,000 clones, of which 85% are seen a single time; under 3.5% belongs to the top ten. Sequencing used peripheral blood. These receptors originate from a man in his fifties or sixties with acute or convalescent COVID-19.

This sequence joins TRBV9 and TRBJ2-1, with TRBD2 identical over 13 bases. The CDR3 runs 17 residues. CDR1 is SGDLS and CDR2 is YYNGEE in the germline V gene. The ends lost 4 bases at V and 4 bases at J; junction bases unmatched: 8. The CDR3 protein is CASSPRTSGSGYNEQFF. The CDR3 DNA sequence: TGTGCCAGCAGCCCCCGGACTAGCGGGAGTGGGTACAATGAGCAGTTCTTC.

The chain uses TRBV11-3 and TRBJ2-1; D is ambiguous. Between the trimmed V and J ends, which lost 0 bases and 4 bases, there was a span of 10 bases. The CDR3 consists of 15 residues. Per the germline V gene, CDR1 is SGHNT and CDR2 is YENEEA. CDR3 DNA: TGTGCCAGCAGCTTAGATTTCCTACCTTACAATGAGCAGTTCTTC. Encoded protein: CASSLDFLPYNEQFF.

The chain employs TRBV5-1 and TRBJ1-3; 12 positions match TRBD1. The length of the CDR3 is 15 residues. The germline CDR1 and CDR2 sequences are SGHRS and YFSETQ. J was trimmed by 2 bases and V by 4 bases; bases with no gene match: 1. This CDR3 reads CASSGTGGTGNTIYF. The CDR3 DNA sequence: TGCGCCAGCAGCGGGACAGGGGGCACTGGAAACACCATATATTTT.

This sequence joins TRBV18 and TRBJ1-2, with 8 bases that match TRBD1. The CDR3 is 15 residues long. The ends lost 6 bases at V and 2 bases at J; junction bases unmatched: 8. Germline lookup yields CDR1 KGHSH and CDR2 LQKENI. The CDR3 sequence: CASSHGQGGNYGYTF. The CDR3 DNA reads TGTGCCAGCTCCCACGGACAGGGAGGGAACTATGGCTACACCTTC. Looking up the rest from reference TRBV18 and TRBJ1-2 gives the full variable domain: NAGVMQNPRHLVRRRGQEARLRCSPMKGHSHVYWYRQLPEEGLKFMVYLQKENIIDESGMPKERFSAEFPKEGPSILRIQQVVRGDSAAYFCASSHGQGGNYGYTFGSGTRLTVV.

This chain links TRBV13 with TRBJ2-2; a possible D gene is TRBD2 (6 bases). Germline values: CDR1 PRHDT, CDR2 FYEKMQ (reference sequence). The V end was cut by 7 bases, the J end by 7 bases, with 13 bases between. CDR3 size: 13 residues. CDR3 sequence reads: CASNALGGGELFF. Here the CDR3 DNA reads TGTGCCAGCAACGCGTTGGGAGGCGGGGAGCTGTTTTTT.

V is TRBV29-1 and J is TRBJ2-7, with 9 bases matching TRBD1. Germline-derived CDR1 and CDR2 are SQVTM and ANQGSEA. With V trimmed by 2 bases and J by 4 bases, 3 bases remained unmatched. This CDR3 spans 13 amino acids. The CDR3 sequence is CSVEKGTGYEQYF. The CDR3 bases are TGCAGCGTTGAAAAAGGGACAGGGTACGAGCAGTACTTC.

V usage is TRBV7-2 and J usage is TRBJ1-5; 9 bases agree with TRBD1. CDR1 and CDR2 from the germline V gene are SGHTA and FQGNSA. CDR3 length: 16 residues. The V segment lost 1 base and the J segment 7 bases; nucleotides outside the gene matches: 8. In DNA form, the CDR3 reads TGTGCCAGCAGCTTAGATACAGGGGGCGGTACCCAGCCCCAGCATTTT. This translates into CASSLDTGGGTQPQHF.

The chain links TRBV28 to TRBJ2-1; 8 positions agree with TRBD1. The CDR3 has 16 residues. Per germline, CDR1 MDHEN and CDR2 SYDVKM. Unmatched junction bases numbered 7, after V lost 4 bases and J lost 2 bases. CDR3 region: CASSSPTGATYNEQFF. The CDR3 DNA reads TGTGCCAGCAGTTCCCCGACAGGGGCGACCTACAATGAGCAGTTCTTC.

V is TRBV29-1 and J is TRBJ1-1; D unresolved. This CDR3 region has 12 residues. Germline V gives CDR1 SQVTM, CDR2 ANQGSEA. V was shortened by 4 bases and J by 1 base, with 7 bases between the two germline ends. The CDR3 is CSVVMSNTEAFF. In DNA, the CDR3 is TGCAGCGTTGTAATGTCGAACACTGAAGCTTTCTTT.

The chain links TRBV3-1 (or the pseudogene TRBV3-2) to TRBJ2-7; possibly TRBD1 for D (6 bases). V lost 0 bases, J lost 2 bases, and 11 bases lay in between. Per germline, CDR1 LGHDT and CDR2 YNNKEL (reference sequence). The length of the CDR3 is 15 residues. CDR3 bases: TGTGCCAGCAGCCAAGATTGGGGGACACCCTACGAGCAGTACTTC. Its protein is CASSQDWGTPYEQYF.

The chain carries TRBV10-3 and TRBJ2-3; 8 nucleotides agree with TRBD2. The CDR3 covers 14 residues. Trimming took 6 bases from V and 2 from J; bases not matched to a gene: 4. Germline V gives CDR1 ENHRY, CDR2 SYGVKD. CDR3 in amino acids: CAISQRENTDTQYF. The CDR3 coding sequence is TGTGCCATCAGCCAGCGGGAGAACACAGATACGCAGTATTTT.

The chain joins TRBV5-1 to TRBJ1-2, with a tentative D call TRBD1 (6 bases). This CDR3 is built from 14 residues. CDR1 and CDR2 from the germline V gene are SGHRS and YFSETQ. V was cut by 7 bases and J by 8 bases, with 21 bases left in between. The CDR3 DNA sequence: TGCGCCAGCCAATCTACACAGGGAACTGTAGGCTACACCTTC. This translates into CASQSTQGTVGYTF.

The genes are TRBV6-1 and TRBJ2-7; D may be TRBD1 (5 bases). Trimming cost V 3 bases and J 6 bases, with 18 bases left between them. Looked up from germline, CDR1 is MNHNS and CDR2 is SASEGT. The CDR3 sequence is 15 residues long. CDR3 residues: CASSDLGQGFSEQYF. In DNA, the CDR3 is TGTGCCAGCAGTGATCTCGGTCAGGGATTTAGCGAGCAGTACTTC.

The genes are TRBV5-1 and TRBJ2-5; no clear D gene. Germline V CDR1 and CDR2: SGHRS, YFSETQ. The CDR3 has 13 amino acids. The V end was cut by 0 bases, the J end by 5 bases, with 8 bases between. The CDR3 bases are TGCGCCAGCAGCTTGGGAGTAGAGGAGACCCAGTACTTC. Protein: CASSLGVEETQYF. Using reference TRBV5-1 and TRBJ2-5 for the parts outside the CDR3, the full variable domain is KAGVTQTPRYLIKTRGQQVTLSCSPISGHRSVSWYQQTPGQGLQFLFEYFSETQRNKGNFPGRFSGRQFSNSRSEMNVSTLELGDSALYLCASSLGVEETQYFGPGTRLLVL.

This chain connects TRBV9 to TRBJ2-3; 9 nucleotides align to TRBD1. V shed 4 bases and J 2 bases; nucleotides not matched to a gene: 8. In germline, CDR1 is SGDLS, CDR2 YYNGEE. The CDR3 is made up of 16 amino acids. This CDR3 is CASSSRTGDLTDTQYF. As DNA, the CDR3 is TGTGCCAGCAGCTCCCGGACAGGGGATCTCACAGATACGCAGTATTTT. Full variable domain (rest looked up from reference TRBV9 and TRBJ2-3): DSGVTQTPKHLITATGQRVTLRCSPRSGDLSVYWYQQSLDQGLQFLIQYYNGEERAKGNILERFSAQQFPDLHSELNLSSLELGDSALYFCASSSRTGDLTDTQYFGPGTRLTVL.

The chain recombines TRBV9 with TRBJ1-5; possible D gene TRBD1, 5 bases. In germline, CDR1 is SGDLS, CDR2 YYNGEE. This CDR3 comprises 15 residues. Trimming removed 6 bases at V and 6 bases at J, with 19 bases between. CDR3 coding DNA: TGTGCCAGCAACACTACCGACAGATCACCTCAGCCCCAGCATTTT. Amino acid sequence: CASNTTDRSPQPQHF.

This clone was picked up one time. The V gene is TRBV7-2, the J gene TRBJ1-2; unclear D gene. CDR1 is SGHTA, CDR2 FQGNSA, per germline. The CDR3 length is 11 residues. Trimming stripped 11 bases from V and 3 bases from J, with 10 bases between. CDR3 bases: TGTGCCGCCGGGTTTGACTATGGCTACACCTTC. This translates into CAAGFDYGYTF.

CDR3 region: CASSWGLASDEQYF. In DNA, the CDR3 is TGTGCCAGCAGCTGGGGACTAGCTTCCGACGAGCAGTACTTC. The chain recombines TRBV7-2 with TRBJ2-7, with 9 bases fitting TRBD2. The germline CDR1 and CDR2 sequences are SGHTA and FQGNSA. The CDR3 has 14 amino acids. Germline trimming cut 4 bases from V and 5 bases from J; bases unmatched to any gene: 6.

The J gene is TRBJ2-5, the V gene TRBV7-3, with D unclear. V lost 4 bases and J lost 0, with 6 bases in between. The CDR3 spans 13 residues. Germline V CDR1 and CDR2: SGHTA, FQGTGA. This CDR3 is CASSYNNQETQYF. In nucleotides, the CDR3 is TGTGCCAGCAGCTACAATAACCAAGAGACCCAGTACTTC.

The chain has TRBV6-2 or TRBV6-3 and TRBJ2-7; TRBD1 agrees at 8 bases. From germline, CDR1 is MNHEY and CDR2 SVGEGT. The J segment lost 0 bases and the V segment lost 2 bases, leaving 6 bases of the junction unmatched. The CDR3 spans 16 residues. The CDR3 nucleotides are TGTGCCAGCAGTTACCCCCGGGACAGGAACTCCTACGAGCAGTACTTC. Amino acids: CASSYPRDRNSYEQYF.

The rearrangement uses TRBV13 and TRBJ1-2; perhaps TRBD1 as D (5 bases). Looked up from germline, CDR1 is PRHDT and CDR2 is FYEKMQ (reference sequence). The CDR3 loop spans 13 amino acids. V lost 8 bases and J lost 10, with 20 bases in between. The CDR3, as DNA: TGTGCCAGCGGCTCGAGATCGGGCAGGGACTACACCTTC. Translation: CASGSRSGRDYTF.